The 28 T cell receptor beta chains in this list originate from one sample, sequenced in a study of blood T cell repertoires in COVID-19 (dated by TCRdb to about 2020). The library was produced with the immunoSEQ multiplex PCR assay. Here the immuneACCESS table is served through TCRdb, limited to in-frame sequences with V and J called. Missing clones are a known gap in these copies; in checked studies unresolved V genes cover under half, and the rest lacks a known reason. The table for this sample lists around 100,000 clones; roughly 87% of them were counted only once. Of the sample, 5% to 8% is held by the ten largest clones. Input material: peripheral blood. Every receptor here comes from a human donor in a cohort sampled during active COVID-19.

V is TRBV19 and J is TRBJ1-4; 12 positions match TRBD1. The CDR3 covers 15 residues. Trimming took 8 bases from V and 7 from J; bases not matched to a gene: 8. Germline V gene data show CDR1 as LNHDA and CDR2 as SQIVND (reference sequence). The chain's CDR3 is CASGDRGRGAEKLFF. CDR3 coding DNA: TGTGCCAGTGGGGACAGGGGGCGCGGAGCTGAAAAACTGTTTTTT. Looking up the rest from reference TRBV19 and TRBJ1-4 gives the full variable domain: DGGITQSPKYLFRKEGQNVTLSCEQNLNHDAMYWYRQDPGQGLRLIYYSQIVNDFQKGDIAEGYSVSREKKESFPLTVTSAQKNPTAFYLCASGDRGRGAEKLFFGSGTQLSVL.

The J gene is TRBJ1-2, the V gene TRBV29-1; the D gene is possibly TRBD1 (5 bases). The germline gives CDR1 SQVTM, CDR2 ANQGSEA. The CDR3 extends over 14 amino acids. V dropped 0 bases and J dropped 4 bases, with 12 bases sitting between them. CDR3 bases: TGCAGCGTTGAAGAATGGGGGGTTGGCTATGGCTACACCTTC. This codes for CSVEEWGVGYGYTF.

The rearrangement joins TRBV7-9 to TRBJ1-1; D is undetermined. V was trimmed by 3 bases and J by 4 bases, leaving 15 bases between them. Germline CDR1 SEHNR, CDR2 FQNEAQ (reference sequence). The CDR3 length is 15 residues. CDR3 sequence reads: CASSFLSGSGTEAFF. For the CDR3, the DNA is TGTGCCAGCAGCTTTCTTTCCGGTAGTGGCACTGAAGCTTTCTTT.

This rearrangement joins TRBV28 to TRBJ2-7; no firm D call. The CDR3 covers 12 residues. Trimming shortened V by 5 bases and J by 3 bases, and 8 bases separated the two germline ends. Germline values: CDR1 MDHEN, CDR2 SYDVKM. As DNA, the CDR3 is TGTGCCAGCAGTCGCACACACTACGAGCAGTACTTC. Protein: CASSRTHYEQYF.

The V gene is TRBV3-1 (or the pseudogene TRBV3-2), the J gene TRBJ2-7, with TRBD2 matching 7 bases. The germline V gene encodes CDR1 LGHDT and CDR2 YNNKEL (reference sequence). The ends lost 1 base at V and 7 bases at J; junction bases unmatched: 10. There are 15 residues in the CDR3. CDR3 loop: CASSQVLADSGEQYF. CDR3 DNA: TGTGCCAGCAGCCAAGTGCTAGCGGACTCGGGTGAGCAGTACTTC.

The chain uses TRBV5-6 and TRBJ2-7; D is perhaps TRBD2 (5 bases). CDR1 is SGHDT, CDR2 YYEEEE, per germline. The CDR3 sequence is 15 residues long. The V end was cut by 5 bases, the J end by 0 bases, with 15 bases between. This CDR3 reads CASSLAGESSYEQYF. DNA of the CDR3: TGTGCCAGCAGTCTTGCCGGGGAGAGCTCCTACGAGCAGTACTTC.

This chain joins TRBV30 and TRBJ2-3; TRBD1 matches 7 bases. The CDR3 has 15 residues. Trimming at V came to 1 base and at J to 3 bases, leaving 7 bases not matched to a gene. Per the germline V gene, CDR1 is GTSNPN and CDR2 is SVGIG (reference sequence). The chain's CDR3 is CAWSDYGDSTDTQYF. The CDR3 DNA reads TGTGCCTGGAGTGATTACGGGGACAGTACAGATACGCAGTATTTT.

This clone has only a few counts. The V and J genes are TRBV6-1 and TRBJ1-1; the D is unclear. The CDR3 runs 16 residues. The V gene lost 0 bases and the J gene lost 2 bases, with 13 bases spanning the gap. CDR1 is MNHNS, CDR2 SASEGT, per germline. The CDR3 sequence: CASSEAFRGINTEAFF. Written as DNA, the CDR3 is TGTGCCAGCAGTGAAGCCTTTAGAGGGATAAACACTGAAGCTTTCTTT.

The chain combines TRBV6-6 with TRBJ2-7; a possible D gene is TRBD2 (5 bases). Germline CDR1 MNHNY, CDR2 SVGAGI (reference sequence). The germline V and J ends were trimmed by 7 bases and 0 bases, with 16 bases remaining between them. This CDR3 is built from 15 residues. The CDR3 loop reads CASNRGRGSSYEQYF. The CDR3 nucleotides read TGTGCCAGCAACCGAGGACGGGGAAGCTCCTACGAGCAGTACTTC.

The rearrangement joins TRBV7-9 to TRBJ2-3; TRBD2 agrees at 12 bases. From germline, CDR1 is SEHNR and CDR2 FQNEAQ (reference sequence). CDR3 length: 17 amino acids. Germline trimming cut 1 base from V and 2 bases from J; bases unmatched to any gene: 4. The DNA of the CDR3 is TGTGCCAGCAGCTTAGTACTAGCGGGAGGTTCCACAGATACGCAGTATTTT. It codes for CASSLVLAGGSTDTQYF.

The V gene is TRBV5-1, the J gene TRBJ2-5; D might be TRBD1 (6 bases). This CDR3 contains 15 residues. Germline V gene data show CDR1 as SGHRS and CDR2 as YFSETQ. The V and J ends lost 0 bases and 2 bases respectively, with 11 bases between them. In nucleotides, the CDR3 is TGCGCCAGCAGCTTGGGGACAGCACTACAAGAGACCCAGTACTTC. Amino acids: CASSLGTALQETQYF.

The rearrangement links TRBV28 to TRBJ2-3; TRBD1 matches at 9 bases. The V segment lost 3 bases and the J segment 6 bases; nucleotides outside the gene matches: 7. In germline, CDR1 is MDHEN, CDR2 SYDVKM. This CDR3 has 15 residues. CDR3 DNA: TGTGCCAGCAGTTTCCGGGACAGGGAAGAGGATACGCAGTATTTT. Translating gives CASSFRDREEDTQYF.

The rearrangement links TRBV28 to TRBJ2-7; no firm D call. V was cut by 3 bases and J by 5 bases, with 5 bases left in between. CDR3 length: 11 residues. Germline V gene sequence: CDR1 MDHEN, CDR2 SYDVKM. CDR3 sequence (DNA): TGTGCCAGCAGTTTTATCGACGAGCAGTACTTC. This codes for CASSFIDEQYF.

The chain has TRBV27 and TRBJ2-7; 9 bases are a match to TRBD1. The CDR3 has 16 amino acids. Germline V CDR1 and CDR2: MNHEY, SMNVEV (reference sequence). V dropped 1 base and J dropped 6; count of bases not matched to a gene: 10. The CDR3 DNA reads TGTGCCAGCAGTTTATATCCGGGACAGGGTACGGTCGAGCAGTACTTC. This translates into CASSLYPGQGTVEQYF.

The gene calls are TRBV5-6 and TRBJ2-2; 9 nucleotides agree with TRBD1. With 3 bases clipped from V and 5 bases from J, the junction kept 8 bases outside the gene matches. Germline values: CDR1 SGHDT, CDR2 YYEEEE. CDR3 length: 16 amino acids. The CDR3 DNA follows: TGTGCCAGCAGCTCCCCGGGACAGGGAAGGACCGGGGAGCTGTTTTTT. Amino acid sequence: CASSSPGQGRTGELFF.

This clone turned up a few times. The gene calls are TRBV6-6 and TRBJ1-2; D is unresolved. V lost 0 bases, J lost 3 bases, and 8 bases lay in between. The CDR3 totals 14 residues. Germline CDR1 MNHNY, CDR2 SVGAGI (reference sequence). Written as DNA, the CDR3 is TGTGCCAGCAGTTACTCTCGGGGAGACTATGGCTACACCTTC. Translated, it gives CASSYSRGDYGYTF.

The genes are TRBV5-1 and TRBJ1-2, with D possibly matching TRBD1 (5 bases). The V end lost 1 base, the J end lost 7 bases, and 14 bases lay between the germline ends. The CDR3 length is 14 residues. CDR1 is SGHRS and CDR2 is YFSETQ in the germline V gene. This CDR3 reads CASSLTGLLPGYTF. CDR3 DNA: TGCGCCAGCAGCTTGACAGGCCTGCTCCCTGGCTACACCTTC.

Comments on this clone: The sample carries other DNA sequences with the same CDR3. The genes are TRBV7-9 and TRBJ2-2; 8 nucleotides align to TRBD1. In germline, CDR1 is SEHNR, CDR2 FQNEAQ (reference sequence). CDR3 size: 16 residues. V dropped 6 bases and J dropped 3; count of bases not matched to a gene: 9. In DNA, the CDR3 is TGTGCCAGCAGATCTTCGGACAGGGAGGACACCGGGGAGCTGTTTTTT. It translates to CASRSSDREDTGELFF. Together with reference TRBV7-9 and TRBJ2-2, the CDR3 gives the full variable domain: DTGVSQNPRHKITKRGQNVTFRCDPISEHNRLYWYRQTLGQGPEFLTYFQNEAQLEKSRLLSDRFSAERPKGSFSTLEIQRTEQGDSAMYLCASRSSDREDTGELFFGEGSRLTVL.

This rearrangement joins TRBV7-3 to TRBJ2-1; 11 positions agree with TRBD2. The CDR3 is 15 residues long. The V and J ends lost 6 bases and 6 bases, in that order; junction bases with no gene match: 7. CDR1 is SGHTA, CDR2 FQGTGA, per germline. CDR3 nucleotides: TGTGCCAGCAGTTCCGGACTAGCGGGCACCAATGAGCAGTTCTTC. Its protein product is CASSSGLAGTNEQFF.

CDR3 loop: CASSYSKEVVADTQYF. CDR3 nucleotide sequence: TGTGCCAGCAGTTACTCGAAGGAGGTAGTTGCAGATACGCAGTATTTT. This chain links TRBV6-5 with TRBJ2-3; D may be TRBD2 (5 bases). Germline CDR1 is MNHEY and CDR2 is SVGAGI. The V end was cut by 0 bases, the J end by 4 bases, with 14 bases between. The CDR3 loop spans 16 amino acids.

The chain links TRBV19 to TRBJ2-3, with D maybe TRBD2 (6 bases). V was pared by 6 bases and J by 3 bases, with 19 bases between. The CDR3 runs to 16 residues. CDR1 and CDR2 (germline): LNHDA, SQIVND (reference sequence). CDR3 sequence: CASSHPRGGETDTQYF. The CDR3 nucleotides are TGTGCCAGTAGCCACCCCCGTGGAGGGGAGACAGATACGCAGTATTTT.

The chain couples TRBV28 to TRBJ1-3; 9 bases match TRBD1. The junction had 10 bases not matched to a gene; V was cut back by 5 bases and J by 5 bases. Germline-derived CDR1 and CDR2 are MDHEN and SYDVKM. This CDR3 region has 16 residues. The CDR3 reads CASSPTGTGQRNTIYF. CDR3 nucleotides: TGTGCCAGCAGTCCGACCGGGACAGGGCAGAGAAACACCATATATTTT.

The gene calls are TRBV18 and TRBJ1-6; D not certain. The CDR3 is 16 amino acids. The V and J ends lost 3 bases and 5 bases respectively, with 14 bases between them. Germline CDR1 reads KGHSH; CDR2 reads LQKENI. In nucleotides, the CDR3 is TGTGCCAGCTCACCTCGCTCGACTGAGAATAATTCACCCCTCCACTTT. Amino acid sequence: CASSPRSTENNSPLHF.

The J gene is TRBJ1-2, the V gene TRBV13, with TRBD1 identical over 9 bases. In germline, CDR1 is PRHDT, CDR2 FYEKMQ (reference sequence). This CDR3 is 14 amino acids long. V gave up 5 bases and J gave up 11 bases; unmatched junction bases: 12. The DNA of the CDR3 is TGTGCCAGCAGCGAATCCGGGACAGGGTATTTGTACACCTTC. Encoded protein: CASSESGTGYLYTF.

The chain links TRBV5-4 to TRBJ2-3, with 8 bases that match TRBD2. V trimming: 4 bases; J trimming: 7 bases; junction bases outside the gene matches: 5. The CDR3 runs 13 residues. Germline assignment: CDR1 SGHNT and CDR2 YYREEE (reference sequence). The CDR3 coding sequence is TGTGCCAGCAGCCCGGGGGGGTCGTATACGCAGTATTTT. Encoded protein: CASSPGGSYTQYF.

The chain employs TRBV7-2 and TRBJ1-1; maybe TRBD1 (5 bases). Between the trimmed V and J ends, which lost 4 bases and 5 bases, there was a span of 11 bases. The CDR3 loop spans 13 amino acids. Germline lookup yields CDR1 SGHTA and CDR2 FQGNSA. The CDR3 nucleotides are TGTGCCAGCAGCTCCGTGGAGGGGACTGAAGCTTTCTTT. Translation gives CASSSVEGTEAFF.

The chain couples TRBV28 to TRBJ2-7; D might be TRBD2 (7 bases). This CDR3 is 16 amino acids long. V was shortened by 4 bases and J by 0 bases, with 16 bases between the two germline ends. Germline CDR1 MDHEN, CDR2 SYDVKM. CDR3 protein: CASSSVGGPSSYEQYF. The CDR3 nucleotides read TGTGCCAGCAGTTCAGTGGGGGGGCCCAGCTCCTACGAGCAGTACTTC.

This sequence joins TRBV7-8 and TRBJ2-3; D remains ambiguous. V was shortened by 5 bases and J by 0 bases, with 9 bases between the two germline ends. The CDR3 spans 14 residues. Looked up from germline, CDR1 is SGHVS and CDR2 is FQNEAQ. The CDR3 nucleotides are TGTGCCAGCAGCATCAAACGGAGCACAGATACGCAGTATTTT. This translates into CASSIKRSTDTQYF.